This TCR beta chain is from a study of response to subunit inactivated influenza vaccine. Study findings and constraints: It was suggested by the authors that few new T cells are recruited by each seasonal influenza vaccination.

As for this clonotype: Its antigen is undetermined.

Each CDR3 protein is one row after TCRdb ran MiXCR on the RT-PCR reads. This table has roughly 760,000 distinct CDR3 sequences, less than 25% appearing once. The CDR3 has 15 residues. Germline trimming cut 6 bases from V and 1 base from J; bases unmatched to any gene: 3. The sample consisted of PBMCs from blood, taken approximately 5 days after vaccination. This sequence originates from a man in his forties or fifties who received an inactivated influenza vaccine. The rearrangement joins TRBV12-3 or TRBV12-4 to TRBJ2-3; 11 bases are a match to TRBD2. The CDR3, as DNA: TGTGCCAGCAGCCATAGCGGGAGGGGCACAGATACGCAGTATTTT. Translating gives CASSHSGRGTDTQYF.